One sample yielded the 22 T cell receptor beta chains listed below, sequenced in a study of blood T cell repertoires in COVID-19. Here immunoSEQ multiplex PCR was the method, and the copy in TCRdb shows in-frame clones only, minus some. The table records 88,000 or so clones, about 86% of them present only once. Input material: peripheral blood. Source of these receptors: a man aged 60 to 75 with acute or convalescent COVID-19.

This rearrangement joins TRBV7-2 to TRBJ2-4, with D unclear. From germline, CDR1 is SGHTA and CDR2 FQGNSA. V gave up 1 base and J gave up 7 bases, with 8 bases separating them. The CDR3 runs 13 residues. CDR3 bases: TGTGCCAGCAGCTTAGGCGGTTACAACATTCAGTACTTC. Translated, it gives CASSLGGYNIQYF.

This chain connects TRBV5-1 to TRBJ2-1, with 13 bases aligning to TRBD2. In germline, CDR1 is SGHRS, CDR2 YFSETQ. J lost 7 bases, V lost 4 bases, and 11 bases had no gene match. CDR3 length: 17 residues. CDR3 DNA sequence: TGCGCCAGCAGCGGGGGACTAGCGGGAAGGATATATAATGAGCAGTTCTTC. This codes for CASSGGLAGRIYNEQFF.

The J gene is TRBJ2-3, the V gene TRBV28; TRBD2 agrees at 11 bases. The germline CDR1 and CDR2 sequences are MDHEN and SYDVKM. Trimming cost V 4 bases and J 4 bases; bases outside gene matches: 7. This CDR3 is built from 16 residues. The CDR3 here is CASSSVAGGKSDTQYF. CDR3 coding DNA: TGTGCCAGCAGTTCCGTAGCGGGAGGGAAGTCAGATACGCAGTATTTT.

The gene calls are TRBV2 and TRBJ2-5, with 8 positions matching TRBD2. V lost 10 bases and J lost 2; bases outside the gene matches: 12. The CDR3 loop spans 15 amino acids. CDR1 and CDR2 from the germline V gene are SNHLY and FYNNEI. CDR3 in amino acids: CATRWTSSAQETQYF. The CDR3 coding sequence is TGTGCCACCAGGTGGACTAGCTCGGCTCAAGAGACCCAGTACTTC.

This rearrangement joins TRBV9 to TRBJ1-2; 8 nucleotides align to TRBD1. J lost 7 bases, V lost 4 bases, and 6 bases had no gene match. Germline values: CDR1 SGDLS, CDR2 YYNGEE. This CDR3 contains 13 residues. The CDR3 DNA follows: TGTGCCAGCAGCCGAACAGGGGGGGGTGGCTACACCTTC. Protein sequence: CASSRTGGGGYTF.

In its sample, this clone was seen once. The CDR3 DNA sequence: TGTGCCAGCAGTTTTGGGCTTACGACCTACGAGCAGTACTTC. This encodes CASSFGLTTYEQYF. The chain joins TRBV28 to TRBJ2-7; D not resolved. V lost 3 bases to trimming and J lost 2 bases, with 11 bases between them. There are 14 residues in the CDR3. Germline CDR1 MDHEN, CDR2 SYDVKM.

The rearrangement links TRBV10-3 to TRBJ2-5; TRBD2 matches 8 bases. After removal of 4 bases from V and 3 bases from J, the junction contained 4 bases not matched to a gene. Germline CDR1 reads ENHRY; CDR2 reads SYGVKD. This CDR3 comprises 14 residues. This CDR3 is CAISGQLAEETQYF. CDR3 DNA sequence: TGTGCCATCAGTGGTCAACTAGCGGAAGAGACCCAGTACTTC.

This clone was counted between two and nine times. The rearrangement links TRBV21-1 to TRBJ1-2; the DNA was not used to check the table's D call, TRBD1. TRBV21-1 is marked as a pseudogene. CDR3 length: 13 amino acids. The CDR3 DNA reads as TGTGCCAGCAGCAAATGTTGGCACCATGGCTACACCTTC. Translation: CASSKCWHHGYTF.

The chain joins TRBV2 to TRBJ1-2; 7 nucleotides agree with TRBD1. The CDR3 is 14 residues long. V lost 6 bases, J lost 3 bases, and 7 bases stayed unmatched. CDR1 is SNHLY, CDR2 FYNNEI, per germline. CDR3 sequence reads: CASSQRQGDYGYTF. CDR3 in DNA: TGTGCCAGCAGCCAGAGACAGGGAGACTATGGCTACACCTTC. The whole variable domain, remainder taken from reference TRBV2 and TRBJ1-2, is EPEVTQTPSHQVTQMGQEVILRCVPISNHLYFYWYRQILGQKVEFLVSFYNNEISEKSEIFDDQFSVERPDGSNFTLKIRSTKLEDSAMYFCASSQRQGDYGYTFGSGTRLTVV.

The chain employs TRBV29-1 and TRBJ1-2, with TRBD1 matching over 7 bases. The CDR3 is 14 amino acids. V lost 6 bases to trimming and J lost 2 bases; unmatched junction nucleotides: 9. CDR1 SQVTM and CDR2 ANQGSEA come from the germline V gene. For the CDR3, the DNA is TGCAGCGTGTCGCCGGCACAGGGGAACTATGGCTACACCTTC. Amino acids: CSVSPAQGNYGYTF.

The chain has TRBV2 and TRBJ1-2; tentatively, D is TRBD1 (5 bases). V was cut by 11 bases and J by 5 bases, with 18 bases left in between. The CDR3 totals 13 residues. Germline CDR1 reads SNHLY; CDR2 reads FYNNEI. CDR3 in amino acids: CASTTAGGYGYTF. The DNA for the CDR3 is TGTGCCTCGACCACAGCGGGGGGTTATGGCTACACCTTC.

This clone was picked up a small number of times. CDR3 loop: CASSLFRSGNYEQYF. CDR3 nucleotides: TGTGCCAGCAGCTTGTTTCGGAGCGGGAACTACGAGCAGTACTTC. V gene TRBV7-2 combines with J gene TRBJ2-7, with TRBD2 identical over 7 bases. This CDR3 is 15 amino acids long. Trimming removed 3 bases from V and 3 bases from J; junction bases left unmatched: 8. Germline V gene lookup returns CDR1 SGHTA and CDR2 FQGNSA.

Concerning this clone: This sample also contains other DNA sequences that code for the same CDR3. V and J are TRBV5-1 and TRBJ1-1; 8 bases agree with TRBD1. The CDR3 totals 12 residues. The V segment lost 4 bases and the J segment 6 bases; nucleotides outside the gene matches: 2. Per the germline V gene, CDR1 is SGHRS and CDR2 is YFSETQ. Written as DNA, the CDR3 is TGCGCCAGCAGCCAGGACAGGGCTGAAGCTTTCTTT. Protein product: CASSQDRAEAFF.

This chain links TRBV6-2 or TRBV6-3 with TRBJ2-7; weak D call: TRBD1 (5 bases). The V gene lost 6 bases and the J gene lost 0 bases, with 21 bases spanning the gap. There are 17 residues in the CDR3. Germline assignment: CDR1 MNHEY and CDR2 SVGEGT. The CDR3 sequence is CASSKDGQLTSSYEQYF. The CDR3 DNA is TGTGCCAGCAGCAAGGACGGACAACTCACCTCCTCCTACGAGCAGTACTTC.

The V call is TRBV5-1, the J call TRBJ2-3; 13 bases agree with TRBD2. The CDR3 consists of 17 residues. V dropped 0 bases and J dropped 4; count of bases not matched to a gene: 5. Germline loops: CDR1 SGHRS, CDR2 YFSETQ. The CDR3 loop is CASSLGRTSGSADTQYF. The CDR3 bases are TGCGCCAGCAGCTTGGGAAGGACTAGCGGGAGCGCAGATACGCAGTATTTT.

The chain employs TRBV7-8 and TRBJ2-7; 8 nucleotides agree with TRBD2. Germline V gene data show CDR1 as SGHVS and CDR2 as FQNEAQ. The CDR3 contains 16 residues. V was clipped by 0 bases and J by 1 base; unmatched bases: 5. The CDR3 protein is CASSLATGGVSYEQYF. DNA for the CDR3: TGTGCCAGCAGCTTAGCAACGGGAGGGGTTTCCTACGAGCAGTACTTC.

The chain combines TRBV12-3 or TRBV12-4 with TRBJ1-5; 7 bases map to TRBD1. After removal of 6 bases from V and 8 bases from J, the junction contained 7 bases not matched to a gene. The CDR3 has 13 amino acids. CDR3 in amino acids: CASRLQGIEPQHF. Here the CDR3 DNA reads TGTGCCAGCAGGCTACAGGGGATAGAGCCCCAGCATTTT.

The rearrangement uses TRBV30 and TRBJ1-2; no clear D. V lost 2 bases and J lost 5, with 9 bases in between. The CDR3 is 12 residues long. Germline CDR1 GTSNPN, CDR2 SVGIG (reference sequence). CDR3 sequence: CAWSSRVYGYTF. The CDR3 DNA reads as TGTGCCTGGAGTAGTCGGGTTTATGGCTACACCTTC.

This chain connects TRBV3-1 (or the pseudogene TRBV3-2) to TRBJ1-2; D gene ambiguous. Germline CDR1 reads LGHDT; CDR2 reads YNNKEL (reference sequence). V gave up 3 bases and J gave up 4 bases, with 12 bases separating them. The CDR3 is 14 residues long. The DNA for the CDR3 is TGTGCCAGCAGCCATAGCGGCCAAGGCTATGGCTACACCTTC. The encoded protein is CASSHSGQGYGYTF.

This clone was seen just once. CDR3 sequence reads: CASSHGGRYEQYF. CDR3 sequence (DNA): TGTGCCAGCAGCCATGGGGGGAGGTACGAGCAGTACTTC. The chain couples TRBV6-5 to TRBJ2-7; tentative D call: TRBD2 (6 bases). The germline gives CDR1 MNHEY, CDR2 SVGAGI. This CDR3 spans 13 amino acids. V was shortened by 6 bases and J by 4 bases, with 13 bases between the two germline ends.

The chain uses TRBV11-3 and TRBJ2-7; D uncertain. Deletions cut 3 bases from V and 2 bases from J, with 8 bases between. The CDR3 totals 13 residues. Germline V gives CDR1 SGHNT, CDR2 YENEEA. The CDR3 loop reads CASSFGSAYEQYF. The CDR3 DNA reads TGTGCCAGCAGCTTTGGTTCAGCCTACGAGCAGTACTTC.

V gene TRBV11-1 combines with J gene TRBJ2-2, with D maybe TRBD1 (5 bases). Germline V lookup: CDR1 SGHAT, CDR2 FQDESV (reference sequence). There are 16 residues in the CDR3. Trimming removed 2 bases from V and 6 bases from J, with 16 bases in between. CDR3 residues: CASSLFAGKASGELFF. CDR3 sequence (DNA): TGTGCCAGCAGCTTATTTGCAGGGAAGGCGTCCGGGGAGCTGTTTTTT.